The 14 T cell receptor beta chains in this list originate from one sample, sequenced in a study of T cell clones after liver transplantation. Data came from immunoSEQ multiplex PCR; TCRdb stores just in-frame clones and leaves some out. The sample lists roughly 80,000 clones; 70% to 85% were seen once. Sequences were derived from CD4+ T cells from blood, sampled about 46 months after liver transplant. The receptors derive from a human patient who received a liver transplant. Some T cells may be supplied by the graft donor.

The V call is TRBV7-2, the J call TRBJ1-3; D perhaps matches TRBD1 (6 bases). The ends were cut back, 5 bases at V and 2 bases at J, with 13 bases in the middle. This CDR3 region has 15 residues. Germline-derived CDR1 and CDR2 are SGHTA and FQGNSA. CDR3 residues: CASSPRTVTGNTIYF. CDR3 DNA: TGTGCCAGCAGCCCCCGGACAGTCACTGGAAACACCATATATTTT. The full variable domain, its missing parts supplied by reference TRBV7-2 and TRBJ1-3, is GAGVSQSPSNKVTEKGKDVELRCDPISGHTALYWYRQSLGQGLEFLIYFQGNSAPDKSGLPSDRFSAERTGGSVSTLTIQRTQQEDSAVYLCASSPRTVTGNTIYFGEGSWLTVV.

The rearrangement links TRBV7-3 to TRBJ2-6; no definite D call. Deletions cut 6 bases from V and 0 bases from J, with 3 bases between. The CDR3 has 13 amino acids. Germline V CDR1 and CDR2: SGHTA, FQGTGA. CDR3 loop: CASRYSGANVLTF. In nucleotides, the CDR3 is TGTGCCAGCAGGTACTCTGGGGCCAACGTCCTGACTTTC. The full variable domain, completed using reference TRBV7-3 and TRBJ2-6, is GAGVSQTPSNKVTEKGKYVELRCDPISGHTALYWYRQSLGQGPEFLIYFQGTGAADDSGLPNDRFFAVRPEGSVSTLKIQRTERGDSAVYLCASRYSGANVLTFGAGSRLTVL.

The chain's CDR3 is CASSLNQGGVGTEAFF. CDR3 sequence (DNA): TGTGCCAGCAGCTTAAATCAGGGTGGGGTGGGCACTGAAGCTTTCTTT. The chain joins TRBV5-4 to TRBJ1-1, with D possibly TRBD1 on 5 matching bases. The length of the CDR3 is 16 residues. V was pared by 2 bases and J by 4 bases, with 18 bases between. Per germline, CDR1 SGHNT and CDR2 YYREEE (reference sequence).

The genes are TRBV30 and TRBJ2-4, with 7 bases fitting TRBD2. This CDR3 is 15 amino acids long. CDR1 GTSNPN and CDR2 SVGIG come from the germline V gene (reference sequence). J gave up 2 bases and V 2 bases, and 6 bases lay outside the gene matches. The CDR3 is CAWSSVSGPKNIQYF. The CDR3 region has the DNA TGTGCCTGGAGTTCGGTTAGCGGGCCCAAAAACATTCAGTACTTC.

The genes are TRBV5-4 and TRBJ1-1, with a tentative D call TRBD1 (5 bases). Germline values: CDR1 SGHNT, CDR2 YYREEE (reference sequence). V lost 0 bases and J lost 7, with 10 bases in between. The CDR3 contains 13 residues. DNA of the CDR3: TGTGCCAGCAGCTTGGACGGGGGGGGTGAAGCTTTCTTT. It is translated as CASSLDGGGEAFF.

The chain carries TRBV6-6 and TRBJ1-2; D remains unclear. The germline V gene has CDR1 MNHNY and CDR2 SVGAGI (reference sequence). V lost 0 bases and J 8 bases, leaving 13 bases between the germline ends. The CDR3 is made up of 14 amino acids. The CDR3 loop reads CASSYSLILGGYTF. CDR3 nucleotide sequence: TGTGCCAGCAGTTACTCGCTGATCTTGGGGGGCTACACCTTC.

This chain connects TRBV15 to TRBJ2-1; maybe TRBD1 (5 bases). V lost 8 bases to trimming and J lost 8 bases, with 19 bases between them. Germline values: CDR1 LNHNV, CDR2 YYDKDF (reference sequence). The length of the CDR3 is 14 residues. CDR3 residues: CATGHPPPGHEQFF. CDR3 bases: TGTGCCACCGGACACCCTCCACCGGGCCATGAGCAGTTCTTC.

This clone was recorded once. V gene TRBV15 combines with J gene TRBJ2-2, with 13 bases lining up with TRBD2. There are 17 residues in the CDR3. After removal of 1 base from V and 4 bases from J, the junction contained 3 bases not matched to a gene. The germline CDR1 and CDR2 sequences are LNHNV and YYDKDF (reference sequence). CDR3 residues: CATSRGLAGGPTGELFF. Here the CDR3 DNA reads TGTGCCACCAGCAGAGGACTAGCGGGAGGCCCCACCGGGGAGCTGTTTTTT.

The chain combines TRBV4-2 with TRBJ1-4; unclear D gene. Germline CDR1 is LGHNA and CDR2 is YNFKEQ. Trimming left V 0 bases short and J 3 bases short, with 11 bases between. There are 16 residues in the CDR3. CDR3 sequence (DNA): TGTGCCAGCAGCCAAGATGGAAGACTTTCTAATGAAAAACTGTTTTTT. Its protein product is CASSQDGRLSNEKLFF.

The table lists this clone with a count of one. The chain has TRBV7-2 and TRBJ2-5, with D hard to call. The CDR3 length is 12 residues. The germline CDR1 and CDR2 sequences are SGHTA and FQGNSA. V was trimmed by 3 bases and J by 7 bases, leaving 9 bases between them. CDR3 protein: CASSLAVGTQYF. In nucleotides, the CDR3 is TGTGCCAGCAGCTTGGCAGTTGGGACCCAGTACTTC.

The V and J genes are TRBV29-1 and TRBJ2-1; 9 bases are a match to TRBD1. With V trimmed by 4 bases and J by 9 bases, 10 bases remained unmatched. This CDR3 has 14 amino acids. Germline values: CDR1 SQVTM, CDR2 ANQGSEA. The DNA for the CDR3 is TGCAGCGTTGTGGACAGGGGACGAGGGCGTGAGCAGTTCTTC. Translated: CSVVDRGRGREQFF.

The rearrangement joins TRBV28 to TRBJ1-2; D not resolved. Germline V gene data show CDR1 as MDHEN and CDR2 as SYDVKM. With 6 bases removed from V and 4 bases from J, the gap between germline ends came to 6 bases. The CDR3 sequence is 11 residues long. The CDR3 coding sequence is TGTGCCAGCAGCACGACCTATGGCTACACCTTC. Its translation is CASSTTYGYTF.

This clone was observed once. V and J are TRBV29-1 and TRBJ1-5; 7 bases are shared with TRBD1. Looked up from germline, CDR1 is SQVTM and CDR2 is ANQGSEA. Trimming at V came to 4 bases and at J to 4 bases, leaving 1 base not matched to a gene. The CDR3 extends over 12 amino acids. CDR3 in amino acids: CSVATGNQPQHF. In DNA form, the CDR3 reads TGCAGCGTTGCGACAGGGAATCAGCCCCAGCATTTT.

The chain has TRBV5-4 and TRBJ2-1, with TRBD1 as a possible D gene (7 bases). Germline V gives CDR1 SGHNT, CDR2 YYREEE (reference sequence). This CDR3 has 15 amino acids. V was clipped by 5 bases and J by 7 bases, with 19 bases between them. The CDR3 DNA sequence: TGTGCCAGCAGAGGAGAGACAGGGAGGTGGAATGAGCAGTTCTTC. Its translation: CASRGETGRWNEQFF.